The 19 T cell receptor beta chains listed next were all sequenced from one sample in a study of cytomegalovirus exposure and HLA in healthy donors. Use of 60 Vbeta and 13 Jbeta primers characterized the PCR. Only in-frame clones appear in the TCRdb table, and some are missing; sequencing was by immunoSEQ multiplex PCR. The table has 90,000 or so clones, 65% to 90% seen once. The sequenced sample consisted of PBMCs. The receptors shown here come from a man aged 25-40 years in good health and CMV-seropositive.

CDR3 protein: CASSVGPPGAGNTIYF. CDR3 sequence (DNA): TGTGCCAGCAGCGTAGGGCCCCCTGGAGCTGGAAACACCATATATTTT. This chain links TRBV9 with TRBJ1-3; no clear D. Trimming pared 0 bases from V and 2 bases from J, leaving 12 bases between. Germline V gives CDR1 SGDLS, CDR2 YYNGEE. This CDR3 is 16 amino acids long.

V is TRBV4-2 and J is TRBJ2-1; TRBD2 is a possible D gene (6 bases). The CDR3 length is 14 residues. The V gene lost 3 bases and the J gene lost 1 base, with 7 bases spanning the gap. Germline CDR1 is LGHNA and CDR2 is YNFKEQ. This chain's CDR3 is CASSQAGSYNEQFF. For the CDR3, the DNA is TGTGCCAGCAGCCAGGCGGGGTCCTACAATGAGCAGTTCTTC.

The DNA of the CDR3 is TGCGCCAGCAGCTTAACGGGAGGGCGGTATAATGAGCAGTTCTTC. Protein sequence: CASSLTGGRYNEQFF. The J gene is TRBJ2-1, the V gene TRBV5-1; 8 bases match TRBD2. The germline V gene encodes CDR1 SGHRS and CDR2 YFSETQ. The CDR3 totals 15 residues. After removal of 2 bases from V and 7 bases from J, the junction contained 8 bases not matched to a gene. The variable domain in full, completed from reference TRBV5-1 and TRBJ2-1, reads KAGVTQTPRYLIKTRGQQVTLSCSPISGHRSVSWYQQTPGQGLQFLFEYFSETQRNKGNFPGRFSGRQFSNSRSEMNVSTLELGDSALYLCASSLTGGRYNEQFFGPGTRLTVL.

This clone occurred once. V and J are TRBV5-1 and TRBJ2-5; no clear D. The J call may be incorrect, as the DNA end agrees better with TRBJ2-7. Germline V gene lookup returns CDR1 SGHRS and CDR2 YFSETQ. This CDR3 comprises 15 residues. The DNA of the CDR3 is TGCGCCAGCAGCTTGACAGCAGAGAGCTCCTACGAGCAGTACTTC. It translates to CASSLTAESSYEQYF.

V is TRBV5-1 and J is TRBJ2-6; tentative D call: TRBD1 (5 bases). The V and J ends lost 4 bases and 1 base respectively, with 12 bases between them. The germline V gene encodes CDR1 SGHRS and CDR2 YFSETQ. This CDR3 has 16 amino acids. For the CDR3, the DNA is TGCGCCAGCAGCAGAGATACAGGATCTGGGGCCAACGTCCTGACTTTC. Translating gives CASSRDTGSGANVLTF.

The genes are TRBV30 and TRBJ1-1, with a possible D match to TRBD1 (5 bases). The CDR3 totals 10 residues. With 5 bases removed from V and 7 bases from J, the gap between germline ends came to 8 bases. Germline-derived CDR1 and CDR2 are GTSNPN and SVGIG (reference sequence). The CDR3 DNA reads as TGTGCCTGGCACAGGCTTGAAGCTTTCTTT. This translates into CAWHRLEAFF.

The chain links TRBV2 to TRBJ1-2; the D gene is possibly TRBD1 (5 bases). Trimming took off 7 bases at V and 2 bases at J, with 8 bases between the two ends. The CDR3 loop spans 12 amino acids. The germline V gene has CDR1 SNHLY and CDR2 FYNNEI. The CDR3 loop reads CASIDSNYGYTF. The DNA for the CDR3 is TGTGCCAGCATAGACAGCAACTATGGCTACACCTTC.

By proportion, this clone is medium-sized. The chain recombines TRBV4-3 with TRBJ2-1; possibly TRBD2 for D (5 bases). Trimming shortened V by 3 bases and J by 12 bases, and 12 bases separated the two germline ends. The germline CDR1 and CDR2 sequences are LGHNA and YSLEER. The CDR3 consists of 12 residues. The CDR3 spells CASSHPEVGQFF. The CDR3 bases are TGCGCCAGCAGCCATCCGGAGGTTGGGCAGTTCTTC.

The rearrangement links TRBV6-1 to TRBJ1-5; 7 bases agree with TRBD1. Unmatched junction bases numbered 10, after V lost 6 bases and J lost 5 bases. CDR3 length: 15 amino acids. CDR1 is MNHNS, CDR2 SASEGT, per germline. CDR3 bases: TGTGCCAGCAGGCCAATTGGGACAGCTGATCAGCCCCAGCATTTT. It translates to CASRPIGTADQPQHF.

The chain joins TRBV5-6 to TRBJ1-2; possibly TRBD1 for D (5 bases). The V gene's germline CDR1 is SGHDT and CDR2 YYEEEE. The germline V and J ends were trimmed by 4 bases and 7 bases, with 20 bases remaining between them. The CDR3 has 15 amino acids. The CDR3 DNA is TGTGCCAGCAGCCCGTGGAGGGGAAACTCCGCTGGCTACACCTTC. It yields the protein CASSPWRGNSAGYTF. The full variable domain, with the rest looked up from reference TRBV5-6 and TRBJ1-2, is DAGVTQSPTHLIKTRGQQVTLRCSPKSGHDTVSWYQQALGQGPQFIFQYYEEEERQRGNFPDRFSGHQFPNYSSELNVNALLLGDSALYLCASSPWRGNSAGYTFGSGTRLTVV.

The chain joins TRBV30 to TRBJ1-2; the D is unclear. This CDR3 has 13 amino acids. Germline assignment: CDR1 GTSNPN and CDR2 SVGIG (reference sequence). Trimming left V 4 bases short and J 4 bases short, with 13 bases between. CDR3 nucleotides: TGTGCCTGGAACGGGAACCACTTCTATGGCTACACCTTC. It codes for CAWNGNHFYGYTF.

The chain couples TRBV5-6 to TRBJ2-3, with TRBD2 as a possible D gene (5 bases). The CDR3 extends over 13 amino acids. Trimming removed 3 bases from V and 6 bases from J, with 11 bases in between. Germline V gene lookup returns CDR1 SGHDT and CDR2 YYEEEE. CDR3 DNA sequence: TGTGCCAGCAGCTCGGACTCGCGTGATACGCAGTATTTT. Translating it yields CASSSDSRDTQYF.

In this sample, this clone turned up once. The chain joins TRBV18 to TRBJ2-5; maybe TRBD1 (6 bases). CDR1 KGHSH and CDR2 LQKENI come from the germline V gene. This CDR3 has 12 residues. V dropped 4 bases and J dropped 7 bases, with 10 bases sitting between them. Written as DNA, the CDR3 is TGTGCCAGCTCACGCCAGGGGAGGACCCAGTACTTC. Translating gives CASSRQGRTQYF.

The rearrangement links TRBV11-2 to TRBJ2-5; the match to TRBD2 covers 14 bases. This CDR3 comprises 17 residues. The trim removed 5 bases at V and 6 bases at J, leaving 11 bases unmatched. Germline values: CDR1 SGHAT, CDR2 FQNNGV. The CDR3 DNA is TGTGCCAGCAGCCAACGACTAGCGGGAGGGCCGATAAAGACCCAGTACTTC. Amino acids: CASSQRLAGGPIKTQYF.

The rearrangement joins TRBV7-9 to TRBJ2-1; D may be TRBD1 (5 bases). V was pared by 2 bases and J by 1 base, with 12 bases between. Germline V gene lookup returns CDR1 SEHNR and CDR2 FQNEAQ (reference sequence). This CDR3 comprises 16 residues. The CDR3 is CASSLRTGRSYNEQFF. The CDR3 bases are TGTGCCAGCAGCTTAAGAACAGGTCGTTCCTACAATGAGCAGTTCTTC.

The chain has TRBV9 and TRBJ2-7, with D possibly TRBD1 on 6 matching bases. Deletions cut 0 bases from V and 0 bases from J, with 7 bases between. The length of the CDR3 is 14 residues. The germline CDR1 and CDR2 sequences are SGDLS and YYNGEE. The CDR3 sequence is CASSVADSSYEQYF. CDR3 nucleotides: TGTGCCAGCAGCGTAGCGGACAGCTCCTACGAGCAGTACTTC. Combining the CDR3 with reference TRBV9 and TRBJ2-7 gives the whole variable domain DSGVTQTPKHLITATGQRVTLRCSPRSGDLSVYWYQQSLDQGLQFLIQYYNGEERAKGNILERFSAQQFPDLHSELNLSSLELGDSALYFCASSVADSSYEQYFGPGTRLTVT.

CDR3: CASSLSGQNPSGNTIYF. In nucleotides, the CDR3 is TGCGCCAGCAGCTTGTCTGGACAGAACCCCTCTGGAAACACCATATATTTT. This chain links TRBV5-1 with TRBJ1-3, with D perhaps matching TRBD1 (6 bases). Germline loops: CDR1 SGHRS, CDR2 YFSETQ. This CDR3 has 17 amino acids. Trimming stripped 1 base from V and 0 bases from J, with 14 bases between.

This clone was picked up one time. The chain carries TRBV6-1 and TRBJ2-7, with TRBD1 as a possible D gene (7 bases). The CDR3 has 15 amino acids. CDR1 is MNHNS, CDR2 SASEGT, per germline. Trimming took 10 bases from V and 2 from J, leaving 21 bases between them. The chain's CDR3 is CATFYRGGPTYEQYF. Written as DNA, the CDR3 is TGTGCCACCTTTTACAGGGGAGGACCCACCTACGAGCAGTACTTC.

The table lists this clone with a count of one. The chain couples TRBV7-9 to TRBJ2-3; 13 bases align to TRBD2. Germline lookup yields CDR1 SEHNR and CDR2 FQNEAQ (reference sequence). The CDR3 runs 16 residues. Trimming took 5 bases from V and 2 from J; bases not matched to a gene: 4. In nucleotides, the CDR3 is TGTGCCAGCAGCACGGGACTAGCGGGGTTCACAGATACGCAGTATTTT. It translates to CASSTGLAGFTDTQYF.